One sample yielded the 32 T cell receptor beta chains listed below, sequenced in a study of early T cells in non-severe SARS-CoV-2 infection. TCRdb reprocessed the 5' RACE reads with MiXCR, giving one entry per CDR3 protein. The data contain about 50,000 distinct CDR3 sequences, under 8.5% of them seen just once; the ten biggest clones take up about 4.2%. The source material was whole blood. These receptors were collected from an adult who was a healthcare worker with PCR-confirmed SARS-CoV-2 infection or an uninfected control (not recorded which).

The genes are TRBV5-1 and TRBJ2-7, with TRBD2 matching 15 bases. Germline-derived CDR1 and CDR2 are SGHRS and YFSETQ. Trimming took 2 bases from V and 7 from J; bases not matched to a gene: 13. This CDR3 spans 18 amino acids. CDR3 amino acids: CASSLSPGTSGGPGEQYF. The CDR3 DNA reads as TGCGCCAGCAGCTTATCCCCCGGGACTAGCGGGGGGCCGGGTGAGCAGTACTTC.

The chain recombines TRBV2 with TRBJ1-1; D ambiguous. The length of the CDR3 is 14 residues. Trimming took off 7 bases at V and 0 bases at J, with 12 bases between the two ends. Germline lookup yields CDR1 SNHLY and CDR2 FYNNEI. The CDR3 region is CASKEQYMNTEAFF. The CDR3 region has the DNA TGTGCCAGCAAGGAACAGTACATGAACACTGAAGCTTTCTTT.

The rearrangement joins TRBV6-2 or TRBV6-3 to TRBJ1-1; possible D gene TRBD1, 5 bases. CDR3 size: 16 residues. V lost 4 bases, J lost 2 bases, and 17 bases lay in between. The V gene's germline CDR1 is MNHEY and CDR2 SVGEGT. CDR3 coding DNA: TGTGCCAGCAGTTGGCTCCGACAGACTGATAACACTGAAGCTTTCTTT. As protein: CASSWLRQTDNTEAFF.

The V and J genes are TRBV11-2 and TRBJ2-1, with 13 positions matching TRBD2. CDR3 size: 18 residues. Losses at the gene ends were 3 bases for V and 1 base for J; bases not matched to a gene: 6. Germline CDR1 reads SGHAT; CDR2 reads FQNNGV. CDR3 sequence (DNA): TGTGCCAGCAGCTTGGATGGGACTAGCGGGACGTCCTACAATGAGCAGTTCTTC. The encoded protein is CASSLDGTSGTSYNEQFF.

This clonotype has at least ten counts. The V call is TRBV6-1, the J call TRBJ1-1; D not certain. This CDR3 comprises 13 residues. CDR1 MNHNS and CDR2 SASEGT come from the germline V gene. Trimming removed 4 bases at V and 0 bases at J, with 6 bases between. The CDR3 coding sequence is TGTGCCAGCAGTGCTACAGTGAACACTGAAGCTTTCTTT. Its translation is CASSATVNTEAFF.

This clonotype was observed at least ten times. This chain connects TRBV20-1 to TRBJ2-7, with 8 positions matching TRBD2. The CDR3 length is 13 residues. The germline V gene encodes CDR1 DFQATT and CDR2 SNEGSKA (reference sequence). With V trimmed by 4 bases and J by 4 bases, 6 bases remained unmatched. In DNA form, the CDR3 reads TGCAGTGCTATCCCGGGAGGGAGTTACGAGCAGTACTTC. This gives the protein CSAIPGGSYEQYF.

This clonotype was picked up a small number of times. The gene calls are TRBV12-3 or TRBV12-4 and TRBJ2-2; a weak D match, TRBD2 (5 bases). CDR3 length: 18 residues. Deletions cut 5 bases from V and 5 bases from J, with 24 bases between. CDR3 protein: CASSPLGVGKDRTGELFF. In DNA, the CDR3 is TGTGCCAGCAGTCCCCTAGGTGTCGGGAAAGATAGGACCGGGGAGCTGTTTTTT.

This clonotype was seen a few times. V usage is TRBV12-3 or TRBV12-4 and J usage is TRBJ2-3, with D uncertain. The germline V and J ends were trimmed by 1 base and 2 bases, with 7 bases remaining between them. The CDR3 length is 14 residues. The DNA for the CDR3 is TGTGCCAGCAGTTTAGGACCCTACACAGATACGCAGTATTTT. Amino acids: CASSLGPYTDTQYF.

This clonotype has a handful of counts. The chain combines TRBV20-1 with TRBJ1-1, with D tentatively TRBD1 (6 bases). The CDR3 runs to 11 residues. Germline V gene sequence: CDR1 DFQATT, CDR2 SNEGSKA (reference sequence). The DNA for the CDR3 is TGCAGGAGGACAGACCACACTGAAGCTTTCTTT. Protein product: CRRTDHTEAFF.

V usage is TRBV29-1 and J usage is TRBJ2-7; 7 bases align to TRBD1. The length of the CDR3 is 13 residues. Germline V gene data show CDR1 as SQVTM and CDR2 as ANQGSEA. V shed 4 bases, J shed 3 bases, and the junction held 6 bases outside the gene matches. The CDR3 DNA reads as TGCAGCGTTGGACAGGGAGCTAGCTACGAGCAGTACTTC. As protein: CSVGQGASYEQYF.

This clonotype was seen ten or more times. V usage is TRBV11-2 and J usage is TRBJ2-7; 9 positions agree with TRBD1. The germline V gene has CDR1 SGHAT and CDR2 FQNNGV. CDR3 length equals 13 residues. The junction had 4 bases not matched to a gene; V was cut back by 5 bases and J by 5 bases. This chain's CDR3 is CASSLDRGNEQYF. The CDR3 nucleotides read TGTGCCAGCAGCCTTGACAGGGGGAACGAGCAGTACTTC.

This clonotype was counted ten times or more. This CDR3 is CASSESPGVGELFF. Here the CDR3 DNA reads TGCGCCAGCAGTGAGTCCCCGGGCGTAGGGGAGCTGTTTTTT. This chain joins TRBV10-1 and TRBJ2-2; D remains ambiguous. CDR3 length: 14 amino acids. Trimming stripped 0 bases from V and 8 bases from J, with 10 bases between. Per germline, CDR1 WNHNN and CDR2 SYGVQD (reference sequence).

For the CDR3, the DNA is TGTGCCAGCAGCTTGACCCGACCGACAGATACGCAGTATTTT. It yields the protein CASSLTRPTDTQYF. This chain joins TRBV5-8 and TRBJ2-3; no clear D gene. Germline CDR1 is SGHTS and CDR2 is YDEGEE. The CDR3 covers 14 residues. V was cut by 1 base and J by 3 bases, with 9 bases left in between.

This chain connects TRBV12-3 or TRBV12-4 to TRBJ1-5; TRBD1 matches at 7 bases. V shed 5 bases, J shed 7 bases, and the junction held 8 bases outside the gene matches. The CDR3 runs to 14 residues. The CDR3 nucleotides read TGTGCCAGCAGTCAGGACAGGCTGGACCAGCCCCAGCATTTT. This codes for CASSQDRLDQPQHF.

This clonotype appeared many times. This chain links TRBV5-1 with TRBJ2-1; tentative D call: TRBD2 (5 bases). The germline V gene has CDR1 SGHRS and CDR2 YFSETQ. This CDR3 spans 13 amino acids. Trimming took off 5 bases at V and 14 bases at J, with 20 bases between the two ends. CDR3 sequence reads: CASREMPGGEEFF. The DNA for the CDR3 is TGCGCCAGCAGAGAGATGCCCGGAGGAGAAGAGTTCTTC. The whole variable domain, filled in from reference TRBV5-1 and TRBJ2-1, reads KAGVTQTPRYLIKTRGQQVTLSCSPISGHRSVSWYQQTPGQGLQFLFEYFSETQRNKGNFPGRFSGRQFSNSRSEMNVSTLELGDSALYLCASREMPGGEEFFGPGTRLTVL.

V is TRBV20-1 and J is TRBJ1-6; D gene uncertain. Trimming shortened V by 3 bases and J by 0 bases, and 9 bases separated the two germline ends. Germline V gene sequence: CDR1 DFQATT, CDR2 SNEGSKA (reference sequence). This CDR3 comprises 15 residues. This CDR3 is CSASVASSYNSPLHF. For the CDR3, the DNA is TGCAGTGCTAGCGTCGCGAGCTCCTATAATTCACCCCTCCACTTT.

The chain has TRBV9 and TRBJ2-1; D may be TRBD2 (5 bases). This CDR3 has 14 amino acids. The germline V gene encodes CDR1 SGDLS and CDR2 YYNGEE. V gave up 0 bases and J gave up 7 bases, with 11 bases separating them. The CDR3: CASSVVALGNEQFF. CDR3 DNA sequence: TGTGCCAGCAGCGTAGTGGCACTAGGGAATGAGCAGTTCTTC.

This clonotype was found a few times. The rearrangement uses TRBV9 and TRBJ2-5; D ambiguous. Trimming stripped 0 bases from V and 5 bases from J, with 2 bases between. CDR3 length: 11 amino acids. Germline CDR1 is SGDLS and CDR2 is YYNGEE. CDR3 sequence: CASSVEETQYF. The CDR3 DNA reads as TGTGCCAGCAGCGTAGAGGAGACCCAGTACTTC.

In its sample, this clonotype was seen a few times. The chain uses TRBV19 and TRBJ2-2; tentatively, D is TRBD1 (5 bases). CDR3 length: 15 amino acids. Germline CDR1 and CDR2: LNHDA and SQIVND (reference sequence). The V end was cut by 6 bases, the J end by 3 bases, with 14 bases between. CDR3 residues: CASRSRGTHTGELFF. The DNA for the CDR3 is TGTGCCAGTAGATCTAGGGGTACTCACACCGGGGAGCTGTTTTTT. The entire variable domain, with the rest obtained from reference TRBV19 and TRBJ2-2, is as follows: DGGITQSPKYLFRKEGQNVTLSCEQNLNHDAMYWYRQDPGQGLRLIYYSQIVNDFQKGDIAEGYSVSREKKESFPLTVTSAQKNPTAFYLCASRSRGTHTGELFFGEGSRLTVL.

V usage is TRBV2 and J usage is TRBJ1-4; D uncertain. The CDR3 is 14 residues long. The ends were cut back, 6 bases at V and 7 bases at J, with 15 bases in the middle. Looked up from germline, CDR1 is SNHLY and CDR2 is FYNNEI. The CDR3 region is CASSWEVLSEKLFF. The CDR3 nucleotides read TGTGCCAGCAGCTGGGAGGTCCTCAGTGAAAAACTGTTTTTT.

The chain is built from TRBV20-1 and TRBJ2-7; D is perhaps TRBD2 (6 bases). The length of the CDR3 is 16 residues. In germline, CDR1 is DFQATT, CDR2 SNEGSKA (reference sequence). V shed 0 bases and J shed 0 bases, with 15 bases lying between them. The DNA for the CDR3 is TGCAGTGCTAGAGAGGAGGTTATGGGGGGCTCCTACGAGCAGTACTTC. This encodes CSAREEVMGGSYEQYF.

A word on this clonotype: This sequence may be a read error, since a much larger clone differs from it by one base. The chain couples TRBV29-1 to TRBJ1-1; D not resolved. V lost 6 bases and J 1 base, leaving 9 bases between the germline ends. The germline V gene encodes CDR1 SQVTM and CDR2 ANQGSEA. The CDR3 is 12 residues long. CDR3 sequence: CSVVLENTEAFF. The CDR3 nucleotides read TGCAGCGTAGTACTGGAGAACACTGAAGCTTTCTTT. Combining the CDR3 with reference TRBV29-1 and TRBJ1-1 gives the whole variable domain SAVISQKPSRDICQRGTSLTIQCQVDSQVTMMFWYRQQPGQSLTLIATANQGSEATYESGFVIDKFPISRPNLTFSTLTVSNMSPEDSSIYLCSVVLENTEAFFGQGTRLTVV.

The V call is TRBV28, the J call TRBJ2-2; D ambiguous. The V gene lost 2 bases and the J gene lost 0 bases, with 4 bases spanning the gap. There are 14 residues in the CDR3. Germline V gene sequence: CDR1 MDHEN, CDR2 SYDVKM. The CDR3 coding sequence is TGTGCCAGCAGTTTAATAGCGAACACCGGGGAGCTGTTTTTT. It yields the protein CASSLIANTGELFF. The variable domain in full, completed from reference TRBV28 and TRBJ2-2, reads DVKVTQSSRYLVKRTGEKVFLECVQDMDHENMFWYRQDPGLGLRLIYFSYDVKMKEKGDIPEGYSVSREKKERFSLILESASTNQTSMYLCASSLIANTGELFFGEGSRLTVL.

This chain connects TRBV10-3 to TRBJ2-3; a possible D gene is TRBD1 (5 bases). CDR1 ENHRY and CDR2 SYGVKD come from the germline V gene. This CDR3 spans 15 amino acids. V lost 0 bases and J 4 bases, leaving 11 bases between the germline ends. Written as DNA, the CDR3 is TGTGCCATCAGTGAGTCGATCACAGGCCCAGATACGCAGTATTTT. It translates to CAISESITGPDTQYF.

This clonotype was detected only a few times. The V and J genes are TRBV20-1 and TRBJ2-3; TRBD1 agrees at 7 bases. Trimming took 5 bases from V and 2 from J; bases not matched to a gene: 7. The CDR3 covers 14 residues. Germline assignment: CDR1 DFQATT and CDR2 SNEGSKA (reference sequence). The CDR3, as DNA: TGCAGTGCTCGGAAGACAGGGCTCACAGATACGCAGTATTTT. This translates into CSARKTGLTDTQYF.

This clonotype was found many times. The rearrangement uses TRBV10-2 and TRBJ2-2; 12 bases are a match to TRBD2. Germline CDR1 WSHSY, CDR2 SAAADI. The length of the CDR3 is 18 residues. The ends lost 1 base at V and 10 bases at J; junction bases unmatched: 13. The CDR3 DNA sequence: TGCGCCAGCAGTGAGTGGTCTAGCGGGGGGGCCGGAATGCTGGAGCTGTTTTTT. Translating it yields CASSEWSSGGAGMLELFF.

At least ten counts were recorded for this clonotype. The V gene is TRBV18, the J gene TRBJ1-5; 9 positions agree with TRBD1. This CDR3 contains 14 residues. Losses at the gene ends were 4 bases for V and 4 bases for J; bases not matched to a gene: 2. CDR1 and CDR2 from the germline V gene are KGHSH and LQKENI. CDR3 loop: CASSLGTGNQPQHF. The CDR3 DNA sequence: TGTGCCAGCTCACTAGGGACAGGGAATCAGCCCCAGCATTTT.

In this sample, this clonotype turned up a few times. The rearrangement links TRBV10-3 to TRBJ2-1; TRBD2 matches at 8 bases. Germline trimming cut 10 bases from V and 5 bases from J; bases unmatched to any gene: 7. There are 13 residues in the CDR3. Germline CDR1 reads ENHRY; CDR2 reads SYGVKD. CDR3 DNA: TGTGCCAGCCGGGGGGGGCAAAACAATGAGCAGTTCTTC. The encoded protein is CASRGGQNNEQFF.

This clonotype was seen at least ten times. The rearrangement uses TRBV10-3 and TRBJ1-1, with D perhaps matching TRBD1 (6 bases). V was trimmed by 5 bases and J by 0 bases, leaving 7 bases between them. This CDR3 is 13 amino acids long. CDR1 and CDR2 (germline): ENHRY, SYGVKD. This chain's CDR3 is CAISRDMNTEAFF. The CDR3 DNA reads TGTGCCATCAGTAGGGACATGAACACTGAAGCTTTCTTT.

There are many counts of this clonotype. V is TRBV20-1 and J is TRBJ2-1; the match to TRBD2 covers 11 bases. J was trimmed by 12 bases and V by 0 bases; bases with no gene match: 10. Germline-derived CDR1 and CDR2 are DFQATT and SNEGSKA (reference sequence). This CDR3 contains 15 residues. CDR3: CSARDLTSGSRGQFF. CDR3 sequence (DNA): TGCAGTGCTAGAGATTTAACTAGCGGGAGTAGAGGGCAGTTCTTC.

This clonotype has a count of ten or more. The genes are TRBV20-1 and TRBJ2-3; D might be TRBD1 (5 bases). Per germline, CDR1 DFQATT and CDR2 SNEGSKA (reference sequence). There are 13 residues in the CDR3. The V end lost 3 bases, the J end lost 2 bases, and 9 bases lay between the germline ends. CDR3 sequence reads: CSASDSFTDTQYF. DNA for the CDR3: TGCAGTGCTAGCGACAGCTTCACAGATACGCAGTATTTT.

The J gene is TRBJ2-1, the V gene TRBV5-1; D unresolved. The CDR3 is made up of 14 amino acids. Between the trimmed V and J ends, which lost 0 bases and 0 bases, there was a span of 4 bases. Per germline, CDR1 SGHRS and CDR2 YFSETQ. This CDR3 is CASSLETSYNEQFF. In nucleotides, the CDR3 is TGCGCCAGCAGCTTGGAGACCTCCTACAATGAGCAGTTCTTC.